Listed below are T cell receptor beta chains from one sample, sequenced in a study of blood T cell repertoires in COVID-19. The protocol was immunoSEQ multiplex PCR, while the TCRdb copy is restricted to in-frame clones and leaves out a portion. The sample includes around 260,000 clones, around 78% of them seen just once. Sequencing input: peripheral blood. These receptors were collected from a man in his sixties who had recovered from COVID-19. Each CDR3 is given with its conserved first and last residue. D genes are given only for firm matches. Some rows mark clone size as missing; the rest say once, few, many or name a class of expanded clone.

v_gene,d_gene,abundance,j_gene,CDR3aa,CDR3nt
TRBV7-9,TRBD1,-,TRBJ2-7,CASSPTGTGTYEQYF,TGTGCCAGCAGCCCAACCGGGACAGGGACCTACGAGCAGTACTTC
TRBV28,TRBD2,-,TRBJ2-1,CASSSGGAGRYNEQFF,TGTGCCAGCAGCTCCGGGGGAGCGGGACGATACAATGAGCAGTTCTTC
TRBV7-2,TRBD2,-,TRBJ2-3,CASSSQREMLGDTQYF,TGTGCCAGCAGCTCACAGCGGGAGATGCTGGGAGATACGCAGTATTTT
TRBV4-2,-,-,TRBJ1-2,CASSQDSPGRGGYGYTF,TGTGCCAGCAGCCAAGATTCACCAGGGCGGGGCGGCTATGGCTACACCTTC
TRBV27,TRBD1,-,TRBJ2-7,CASSTRDSSYEQYF,TGTGCCAGCAGTACTCGGGACAGCTCCTACGAGCAGTACTTC
TRBV27,-,-,TRBJ2-7,CASSLPGGAVEQYF,TGTGCCAGCAGTTTACCGGGGGGCGCGGTCGAGCAGTACTTC
TRBV30,-,-,TRBJ1-5,CAWSVLGRSQPQHF,TGTGCCTGGAGTGTACTAGGTAGATCTCAGCCCCAGCATTTT
TRBV4-1,-,-,TRBJ1-2,CASSQNSDYGYTF,TGCGCCAGCAGCCAGAACTCGGACTATGGCTACACCTTC
TRBV7-9,TRBD1,few,TRBJ1-5,CASSGRDRGQPQHF,TGTGCCAGCAGCGGTCGGGACAGAGGTCAGCCCCAGCATTTT
TRBV7-3,-,-,TRBJ2-3,CASSSTIHQSPGDTQYF,TGTGCCAGCAGCTCAACCATTCACCAGTCGCCCGGGGATACGCAGTATTTT
TRBV2,TRBD1,-,TRBJ2-3,CASSVVDRETDTQYF,TGTGCCAGCAGTGTGGTGGACAGGGAGACAGATACGCAGTATTTT
TRBV7-8,TRBD1,few,TRBJ2-2,CASSAGTVNTGELFF,TGTGCCAGCAGCGCCGGGACAGTGAACACCGGGGAGCTGTTTTTT
TRBV4-1,TRBD2,-,TRBJ2-1,CASSQQTSGTYNEQFF,TGCGCCAGCAGCCAACAAACTAGCGGGACCTACAATGAGCAGTTCTTC
TRBV30,-,-,TRBJ1-1,CAWGKGLNTEAFF,TGTGCCTGGGGGAAGGGGCTGAACACTGAAGCTTTCTTT
TRBV11-3,TRBD2,-,TRBJ2-1,CASSLGGTGGYNEQFF,TGTGCCAGCAGCTTAGGCGGGACGGGGGGATACAATGAGCAGTTCTTC
TRBV6-6,TRBD1,-,TRBJ2-5,CASTHRGGGETQYF,TGTGCCAGCACCCACAGAGGGGGCGGGGAGACCCAGTACTTC
TRBV19,-,-,TRBJ1-6,CAWGRTYNSPLHF,TGCGCATGGGGCCGGACCTATAATTCACCCCTCCACTTT
TRBV28,-,-,TRBJ1-1,CASSLMGRLNTEAFF,TGTGCCAGCAGTTTAATGGGGCGGCTGAACACTGAAGCTTTCTTT
TRBV6-5,-,-,TRBJ2-3,CASRRRRGSPDTQYF,TGTGCCAGCCGTCGGAGGCGGGGTAGCCCAGATACGCAGTATTTT
TRBV18,-,once,TRBJ2-3,CASSPQRSTDTQYF,TGTGCCAGCTCACCACAGCGGAGCACAGATACGCAGTATTTT
TRBV6-1,-,-,TRBJ1-1,CASSEAVREAFF,TGTGCCAGCAGTGAAGCCGTCAGGGAAGCTTTCTTT
TRBV5-1,-,-,TRBJ1-4,CASSLSGAGNEKLFF,TGCGCCAGCTCCTTGAGTGGGGCCGGGAATGAAAAACTGTTTTTT